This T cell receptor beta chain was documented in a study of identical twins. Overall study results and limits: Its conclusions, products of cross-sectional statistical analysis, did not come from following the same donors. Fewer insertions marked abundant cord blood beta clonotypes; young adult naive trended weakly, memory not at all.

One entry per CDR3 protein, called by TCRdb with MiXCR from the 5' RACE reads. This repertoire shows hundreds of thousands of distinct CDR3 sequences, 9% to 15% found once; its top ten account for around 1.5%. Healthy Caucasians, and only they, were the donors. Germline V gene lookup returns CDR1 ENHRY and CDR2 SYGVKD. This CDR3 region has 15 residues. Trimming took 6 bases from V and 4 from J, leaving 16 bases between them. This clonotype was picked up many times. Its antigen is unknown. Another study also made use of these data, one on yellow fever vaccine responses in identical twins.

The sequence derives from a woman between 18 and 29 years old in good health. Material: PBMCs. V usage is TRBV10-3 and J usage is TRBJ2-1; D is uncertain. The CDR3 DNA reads TGTGCCATCAGGAGCTTGGGCGGTCCGTACAATGAGCAGTTCTTC. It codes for CAIRSLGGPYNEQFF.